This section outlines one T cell receptor (beta chain) sequence together with its context. Its antigen is still unknown. The sample is drawn from a study of long-term antiretroviral therapy in people with HIV. It was version v3.0 of the immunoSEQ assay that was run at survey level. Profiled with immunoSEQ multiplex PCR; TCRdb holds only in-frame clones, not every one. There are 25,000 to 30,000 clones in the sample; 80% to 85% occur only once, and 9.9% lies in the top ten. Trimming at V came to 6 bases and at J to 0 bases, leaving 8 bases not matched to a gene. Germline lookup yields CDR1 LNHDA and CDR2 SQIVND (reference sequence). The CDR3 loop spans 16 amino acids. The study's findings and limits: Once patients were on ART, diversity went higher but still fell short of transplant donor controls.

This TCR came from a young man with HIV. Sequences were derived from unsorted PBMCs, sampled 2.7 to 2.9 years after starting antiretroviral therapy. The chain combines TRBV19 with TRBJ1-5; 7 bases are a match to TRBD1. The CDR3 here is CASRTGTTNSNQPQHF. CDR3 coding DNA: TGTGCCAGTAGGACAGGGACAACGAATAGCAATCAGCCCCAGCATTTT.